Included here is one T cell receptor beta chain sequence, with context. The antigen remains undetermined. These data belong to a study of cytomegalovirus exposure and HLA in healthy donors. Trimming took 0 bases from V and 9 from J, leaving 16 bases between them. The CDR3 is made up of 15 amino acids. Germline lookup yields CDR1 SGDLS and CDR2 YYNGEE. Researchers ran the PCR with 60 Vbeta and 13 Jbeta primers. The assay was immunoSEQ multiplex PCR, and TCRdb's table has in-frame clones only and misses some. There are roughly 90,000 clones in the sample, with over 15% held by the top ten. General observations from the study: Most of the TCR beta V segments (in an earlier analysis) were productive either about 87% or about 30% of the time. Fewer N-insertions (relative to the roughly 720-donor mean) were reportedly seen in an Asian-associated ancestry cluster in a later analysis. Some 16,000 TCR beta sequences were associated with HLA alleles at 0.05 false discovery rate in a later analysis.

Sequences were obtained from PBMCs. V usage is TRBV9 and J usage is TRBJ2-1, with a possible D match to TRBD2 (6 bases). The clonotype originates from a man between 45 and 60 years old in good health and CMV-seropositive. This chain's CDR3 is CASSVAPRLDSEQFF. The CDR3 DNA reads TGTGCCAGCAGCGTAGCTCCCCGACTAGATAGTGAGCAGTTCTTC.